This T cell receptor (beta chain) appears in the sequencing data of a study of regulatory T cells in long-lasting Graves disease. CDR3 regions were amplified by Arm-PCR using iRepertoire HTBI primers to build TCR beta libraries. TCRdb reprocessed the multiplex PCR reads via MiXCR and lists one record per CDR3 protein. Among about 430,000 distinct CDR3 sequences, over 12% were seen once, and the ten largest hold about 8.3%. The study, taken as a whole, reports: The researchers studied only peripheral blood, not thyroid tissue.

The CDR3 loop spans 16 amino acids. Germline CDR1 and CDR2: SGHRS and YFSETQ. The time point: newly diagnosed GD, antithyroid drugs for less than 3 months. From PBMCs, RNA was extracted and then used to make the TCR library. By American Thyroid Association guidelines, Graves' disease was diagnosed in the cohort. Remarks on this clonotype: Its antigen is unidentified. Germline is not matched at one junction end, which may reflect a read error.

The sample was also linked to a second study, of T cells in Graves' hyperthyroidism and ophthalmopathy. As that study records: TCR CDR3 underwent first-round RT-PCR with the HTBI primer set. The blood repertoire included most of the expanded thyroid clonotypes above 0.001.

This chain uses TRBV5-1 with TRBJ2-4; TRBD2 aligns across 10 bases. This material consisted of peripheral blood mononuclear cells (PBMCs), taken at new diagnosis, from a patient treated with antithyroid drugs. The receptor was derived from a woman in her thirties or forties with Graves disease. The CDR3 loop reads CASSFGSGRAINIQYF. The CDR3 DNA reads as TGCGCCAGCAGCTTCGGGAGCGGGAGGGCCATAAACATTCAGTACTTC.